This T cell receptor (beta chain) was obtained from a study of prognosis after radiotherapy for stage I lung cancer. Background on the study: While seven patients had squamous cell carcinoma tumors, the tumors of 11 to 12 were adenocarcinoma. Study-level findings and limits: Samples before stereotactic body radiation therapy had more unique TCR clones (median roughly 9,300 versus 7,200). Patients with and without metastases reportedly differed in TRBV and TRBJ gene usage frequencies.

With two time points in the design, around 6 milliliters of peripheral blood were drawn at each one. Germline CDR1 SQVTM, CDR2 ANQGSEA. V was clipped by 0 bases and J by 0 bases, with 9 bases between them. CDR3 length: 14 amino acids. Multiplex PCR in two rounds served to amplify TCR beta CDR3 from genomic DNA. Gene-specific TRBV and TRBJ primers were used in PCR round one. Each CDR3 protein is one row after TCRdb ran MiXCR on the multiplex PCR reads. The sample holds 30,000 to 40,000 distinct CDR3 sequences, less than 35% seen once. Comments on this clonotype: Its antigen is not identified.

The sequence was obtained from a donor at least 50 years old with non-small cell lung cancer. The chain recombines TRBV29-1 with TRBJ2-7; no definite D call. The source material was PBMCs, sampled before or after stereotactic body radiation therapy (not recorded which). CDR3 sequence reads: CSVEETWVSYEQYF. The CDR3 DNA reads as TGCAGCGTTGAAGAGACATGGGTCTCCTACGAGCAGTACTTC.